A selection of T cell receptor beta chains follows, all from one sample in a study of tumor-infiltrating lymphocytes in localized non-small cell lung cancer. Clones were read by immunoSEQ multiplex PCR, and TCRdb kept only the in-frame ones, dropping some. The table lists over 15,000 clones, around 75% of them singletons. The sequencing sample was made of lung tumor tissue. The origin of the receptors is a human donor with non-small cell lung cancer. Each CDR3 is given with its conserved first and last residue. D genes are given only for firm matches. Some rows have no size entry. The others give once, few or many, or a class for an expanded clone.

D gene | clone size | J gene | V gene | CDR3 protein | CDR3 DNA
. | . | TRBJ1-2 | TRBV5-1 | CASSLFNTANYGYTF | TGCGCCAGCAGCTTGTTCAACACCGCTAACTATGGCTACACCTTC
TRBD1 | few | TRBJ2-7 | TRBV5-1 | CASKTGDVNEQYF | TGCGCCAGCAAGACAGGGGACGTTAACGAGCAGTACTTC
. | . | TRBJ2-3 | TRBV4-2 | CASSQEGVYTQYF | TGTGCCAGCAGCCAAGAAGGGGTCTATACGCAGTATTTT
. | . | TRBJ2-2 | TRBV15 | CATSRDLNTGELFF | TGTGCCACCAGCAGAGATCTTAACACCGGGGAGCTGTTTTTT
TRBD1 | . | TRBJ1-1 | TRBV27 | CASSLLGTGTTEAFF | TGTGCCAGCAGTTTACTAGGGACAGGGACCACTGAAGCTTTCTTT
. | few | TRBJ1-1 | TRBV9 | CASSVVQNTEAFF | TGTGCCAGCAGCGTAGTACAAAACACTGAAGCTTTCTTT
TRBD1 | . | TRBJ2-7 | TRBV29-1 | CSVDPTGGGYEQYF | TGCAGCGTCGATCCGACAGGGGGCGGATACGAGCAGTACTTC
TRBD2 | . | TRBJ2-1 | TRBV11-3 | CASSSGSGGFSYNEQFF | TGTGCCAGCAGCTCAGGTAGCGGGGGTTTCTCCTACAATGAGCAGTTCTTC
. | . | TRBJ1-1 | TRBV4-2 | CASSQDRDTEAFF | TGTGCCAGCAGCCAAGACAGGGACACTGAAGCTTTCTTT
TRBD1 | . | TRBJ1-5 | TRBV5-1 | CASSLGTGASPQHF | TGCGCCAGCAGCTTGGGGACAGGGGCCTCACCCCAGCATTTT
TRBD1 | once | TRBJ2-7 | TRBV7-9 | CASSTGTGPLEQYF | TGTGCCAGCAGCACCGGGACAGGCCCCCTGGAGCAGTACTTC
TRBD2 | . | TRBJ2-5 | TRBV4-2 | CASSQERLAGGPQETQYF | TGTGCCAGCAGCCAAGAAAGGCTAGCGGGAGGGCCCCAAGAGACCCAGTACTTC
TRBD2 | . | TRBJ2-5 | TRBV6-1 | CASSALLAGETQYF | TGTGCCAGCAGTGCCTTACTAGCGGGAGAGACCCAGTACTTC
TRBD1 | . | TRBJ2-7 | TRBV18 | CASSPDRGLEQYF | TGTGCCAGCTCTCCCGATAGGGGGCTCGAGCAGTACTTC
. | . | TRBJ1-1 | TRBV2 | CASRFGRDTEAFF | TGTGCCAGCAGGTTCGGACGGGACACTGAAGCTTTCTTT
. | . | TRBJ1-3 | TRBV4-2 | CASSQVRSTIYF | TGTGCCAGCAGCCAAGTTCGGAGCACCATATATTTT
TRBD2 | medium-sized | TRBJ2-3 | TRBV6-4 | CASKASGRADTQYF | TGTGCCAGCAAGGCTAGCGGGCGGGCAGATACGCAGTATTTT
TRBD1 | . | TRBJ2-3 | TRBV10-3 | CAIRQGAAADTQYF | TGTGCCATCAGACAGGGGGCTGCAGCAGATACGCAGTATTTT
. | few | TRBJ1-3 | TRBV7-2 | CASSFLQGSGNTIYF | TGTGCCAGCAGCTTTTTACAGGGTTCTGGAAACACCATATATTTT
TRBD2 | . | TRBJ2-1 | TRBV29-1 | CSVVAGGPEQFF | TGCAGCGTGGTAGCGGGGGGGCCGGAGCAGTTCTTC
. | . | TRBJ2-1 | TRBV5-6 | CASSLAGGAGNEQFF | TGTGCCAGCAGCTTGGCCGGGGGCGCGGGAAATGAGCAGTTCTTC
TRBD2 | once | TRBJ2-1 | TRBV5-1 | CASSPVAGNVNEQFF | TGCGCCAGCAGCCCGGTAGCGGGGAACGTCAATGAGCAGTTCTTC
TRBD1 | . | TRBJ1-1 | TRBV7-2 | CASSQTQGVGTEAFF | TGTGCCAGCAGCCAGACACAGGGGGTCGGCACTGAAGCTTTCTTT
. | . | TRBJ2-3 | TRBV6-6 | CASSYPRSVSTDTQYF | TGTGCCAGCAGTTACCCCCGTAGCGTGAGCACAGATACGCAGTATTTT
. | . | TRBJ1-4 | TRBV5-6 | CASSSSGRPNEKLFF | TGTGCCAGCAGTTCCTCGGGCAGACCTAATGAAAAACTGTTTTTT
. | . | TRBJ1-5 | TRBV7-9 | CASSLEGGPNQPQHF | TGTGCCAGCAGCTTAGAGGGGGGGCCGAATCAGCCCCAGCATTTT
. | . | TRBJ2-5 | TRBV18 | CASSPFAGAETQYF | TGTGCCAGCTCACCATTCGCAGGGGCAGAGACCCAGTACTTC
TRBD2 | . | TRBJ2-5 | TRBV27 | CASSRTSGEQTQYF | TGTGCCAGCAGTCGGACTAGCGGGGAGCAGACCCAGTACTTC